The present entry profiles one T cell receptor beta chain with its context. The CDR3 contains 11 residues. V was trimmed by 5 bases and J by 5 bases, leaving 7 bases between them. Germline CDR1 is SGHNT and CDR2 is YENEEA. This record comes from a study of blood T cell repertoires in COVID-19. The overall study: Italy, Spain and the United States were the sources of the convalescent and acute COVID-19 samples.

The authors' processing: For nucleated cells, counts were estimated from reference gene primer amplification. Generated by immunoSEQ multiplex PCR, the TCRdb table keeps only in-frame clones and is missing some. V and J calls and clone size are those listed in that table; D and trimming were worked out from the DNA. The sample contains around 270,000 clones, 80% to 90% of which appear only once. Source material: peripheral blood. The receptor was isolated from a middle-aged man with acute or convalescent COVID-19. The chain has TRBV11-3 and TRBJ2-7; TRBD1 is a possible D gene (5 bases). CDR3 in DNA: TGTGCCAGCAGCCCAGGGAACGAGCAGTACTTC. Translated: CASSPGNEQYF.